The clone carrying this TCR beta chain has a handful of counts. The antigen remains undetermined. The data are from a study of identical twins. The CDR3 sequence is 16 residues long. The V gene's germline CDR1 is MNHNS and CDR2 SASEGT. Trimming cost V 7 bases and J 7 bases, with 22 bases left between them. Study-wide results and limits: Reduced insertions were recorded for abundant cord blood beta clonotypes, with no such pattern in memory repertoires.

Each CDR3 protein gets one entry after TCRdb re-called the 5' RACE reads with MiXCR. The sample has around 490,000 distinct CDR3 sequences; about 20% are singletons. These data are also associated with another study on yellow fever vaccine responses in identical twins.

The V and J genes are TRBV6-1 and TRBJ2-2; weak D call: TRBD2 (6 bases). The sequencing sample was made of CD4+ T cells sorted from blood. This TCR derives from a woman aged 18-35 years in good health. CDR3 bases: TGTGCCAGCATCTCCCCCCCCGGGAGCGGTCACGGGGAGCTGTTTTTT. Residues: CASISPPGSGHGELFF.